The entry that follows covers one T cell receptor beta chain sequence. Its antigen is undetermined. CDR1 is SGDLS and CDR2 is YYNGEE in the germline V gene. The length of the CDR3 is 12 residues. The V end was cut by 3 bases, the J end by 5 bases, with 5 bases between. All donors were healthy HIV-negative adults lacking recent acute infections or vaccinations. Tens of millions of PBMCs supplied genomic DNA for unsorted samples. This sample was included in a study of shared clonotypes between healthy human individuals. Study results and caveats: Only blood was sampled, and tissue TCR repertoires likely differ from blood ones.

Several immunoSEQ 96-well plates shared each subset's DNA, each plate a replicate. The table came from immunoSEQ multiplex PCR; TCRdb's copy has only in-frame clones and leaves some out. The sample contains roughly 500,000 clones, 81% of which appear only once. This chain joins TRBV9 and TRBJ1-4, with unresolved D. Source material: PBMCs. The source of this sequence is a woman aged 40 to 50 in good health. Some clones in this sample may be carry-over from other donors' samples. CDR3 DNA: TGTGCCAGCAGCGACTCCAATGAAAAACTGTTTTTT. This gives the protein CASSDSNEKLFF.